Shown below are 30 T cell receptor beta chains from a single sample sequenced in a study of blood T cell repertoires in COVID-19. Clones were read by immunoSEQ multiplex PCR, and TCRdb kept only the in-frame ones, dropping some. The sample carries fewer than 300,000 clones, just over 90% recorded once. The material sequenced was peripheral blood. The source is a young woman with COVID-19, enrolled during active disease.

In its sample, this clone was seen a few times. This chain uses TRBV7-9 with TRBJ2-7, with TRBD2 as a possible D gene (5 bases). V was shortened by 1 base and J by 2 bases, with 6 bases between the two germline ends. There are 13 residues in the CDR3. Germline V lookup: CDR1 SEHNR, CDR2 FQNEAQ (reference sequence). The CDR3 sequence: CASSLGGPYEQYF. The CDR3 DNA sequence: TGTGCCAGCAGCTTAGGAGGGCCCTACGAGCAGTACTTC.

This chain uses TRBV20-1 with TRBJ1-2; D unclear. Germline V gene sequence: CDR1 DFQATT, CDR2 SNEGSKA (reference sequence). CDR3 length: 13 amino acids. Between the trimmed V and J ends, which lost 3 bases and 2 bases, there was a span of 10 bases. CDR3 loop: CSASRGYNYGYTF. CDR3 DNA: TGCAGTGCTAGTAGAGGATACAACTATGGCTACACCTTC.

J is TRBJ2-7 and V is TRBV4-1; D may be TRBD2 (6 bases). Between the trimmed V and J ends, which lost 3 bases and 2 bases, there was a span of 14 bases. The germline V gene has CDR1 MGHRA and CDR2 YSYEKL. The CDR3 sequence is 15 residues long. CDR3 amino acids: CASSHEPAGTYEQYF. CDR3 DNA sequence: TGCGCCAGCAGCCATGAGCCCGCGGGGACCTACGAGCAGTACTTC.

The V call is TRBV29-1, the J call TRBJ1-1; D gene uncertain. This CDR3 is built from 14 residues. V lost 3 bases and J 0 bases, leaving 11 bases between the germline ends. The germline V gene has CDR1 SQVTM and CDR2 ANQGSEA. As DNA, the CDR3 is TGCAGCGTTGAGAATCCCGGGATGAACACTGAAGCTTTCTTT. This encodes CSVENPGMNTEAFF.

The chain carries TRBV19 and TRBJ1-2; TRBD1 agrees at 11 bases. Germline lookup yields CDR1 LNHDA and CDR2 SQIVND (reference sequence). V lost 8 bases, J lost 7 bases, and 9 bases stayed unmatched. The CDR3 length is 14 residues. The CDR3 loop is CASRPDRGRLGYTF. CDR3 nucleotides: TGTGCCAGTCGACCGGACAGGGGGCGCCTTGGCTACACCTTC.

V and J are TRBV2 and TRBJ2-7; D may be TRBD2 (5 bases). V lost 1 base and J lost 0, with 10 bases in between. CDR1 SNHLY and CDR2 FYNNEI come from the germline V gene. The CDR3 loop spans 15 amino acids. CDR3 sequence reads: CASSEEAGLSYEQYF. CDR3 nucleotide sequence: TGTGCCAGCAGTGAAGAGGCGGGCCTCTCCTACGAGCAGTACTTC.

This sequence joins TRBV6-5 and TRBJ2-5, with D perhaps TRBD2 (6 bases). The CDR3 loop spans 16 amino acids. Trimming cost V 4 bases and J 10 bases, with 25 bases left between them. The germline V gene has CDR1 MNHEY and CDR2 SVGAGI. The CDR3 protein is CASSLSRRQHRRDQYF. CDR3 DNA: TGTGCCAGCAGTTTATCTCGACGGCAGCACCGGAGGGACCAGTACTTC.

The rearrangement uses TRBV12-3 or TRBV12-4 and TRBJ1-2; D ambiguous. The CDR3 covers 12 residues. For the CDR3, the DNA is TGTGCGTCTAGCGGAGTTAACTATGGCTACACCTTC. It yields the protein CASSGVNYGYTF.

Points on this clone: Different DNA sequences within this sample yield the same CDR3. This chain connects TRBV10-1 to TRBJ2-1; no definite D call. From germline, CDR1 is WNHNN and CDR2 SYGVQD (reference sequence). V lost 0 bases to trimming and J lost 4 bases, with 4 bases between them. The CDR3 covers 13 residues. The CDR3, as DNA: TGCGCCAGCAGTGAGTCGACTTACAATGAGCAGTTCTTC. It codes for CASSESTYNEQFF.

The genes are TRBV6-5 and TRBJ2-7; 8 nucleotides line up with TRBD2. The CDR3 is 15 amino acids. CDR1 MNHEY and CDR2 SVGAGI come from the germline V gene. V lost 3 bases and J lost 4; bases outside the gene matches: 8. CDR3 coding DNA: TGTGCCAGCAGTTATTCGGGAGGGGTATCTTACGAGCAGTACTTC. As protein: CASSYSGGVSYEQYF.

The rearrangement links TRBV5-8 to TRBJ2-2; D possibly corresponds to TRBD1 (6 bases). Germline V gives CDR1 SGHTS, CDR2 YDEGEE. Trimming stripped 1 base from V and 4 bases from J, with 8 bases between. The CDR3 covers 14 residues. CDR3 loop: CASSLTGTTGELFF. The CDR3 DNA reads as TGTGCCAGCAGCTTGACAGGGACCACCGGGGAGCTGTTTTTT.

This chain joins TRBV11-2 and TRBJ1-2, with a weak D call TRBD1 (5 bases). CDR3 length: 17 amino acids. CDR1 is SGHAT, CDR2 FQNNGV, per germline. V lost 1 base and J lost 4, with 19 bases in between. The CDR3 nucleotides are TGTGCCAGCAGCTTAGGGGTCGATGGCAGGGATGTCTATGGCTACACCTTC. Protein product: CASSLGVDGRDVYGYTF.

This clone was picked up one time. V gene TRBV9 combines with J gene TRBJ2-5; a possible D gene is TRBD1 (6 bases). This CDR3 spans 14 amino acids. Germline-derived CDR1 and CDR2 are SGDLS and YYNGEE. V lost 4 bases and J lost 2, with 12 bases in between. The CDR3 DNA is TGTGCCAGCAGCCCCGGACAGTTACAAGAGACCCAGTACTTC. This sequence encodes CASSPGQLQETQYF. Drawing the rest from reference TRBV9 and TRBJ2-5, the complete variable domain is DSGVTQTPKHLITATGQRVTLRCSPRSGDLSVYWYQQSLDQGLQFLIQYYNGEERAKGNILERFSAQQFPDLHSELNLSSLELGDSALYFCASSPGQLQETQYFGPGTRLLVL.

The chain carries TRBV2 and TRBJ1-6, with 8 bases that match TRBD1. V shed 6 bases and J 6 bases; nucleotides not matched to a gene: 1. Germline V gene data show CDR1 as SNHLY and CDR2 as FYNNEI. The CDR3 totals 13 residues. The CDR3 sequence: CASRDRANSPLHF. CDR3 in DNA: TGTGCCAGCAGGGACAGGGCTAATTCACCCCTCCACTTT.

This chain uses TRBV19 with TRBJ2-2; D might be TRBD1 (6 bases). The CDR3 contains 15 residues. Germline V CDR1 and CDR2: LNHDA, SQIVND (reference sequence). V was pared by 9 bases and J by 2 bases, with 16 bases between. This chain's CDR3 is CASHFPGHNTGELFF. The CDR3 nucleotides read TGTGCCAGCCACTTTCCGGGACACAACACCGGGGAGCTGTTTTTT.

The V and J genes are TRBV6-5 and TRBJ2-7; 9 bases are shared with TRBD2. The CDR3 runs to 14 residues. CDR1 MNHEY and CDR2 SVGAGI come from the germline V gene. Trimming removed 5 bases from V and 1 base from J; junction bases left unmatched: 3. This CDR3 reads CASSRLAGSYEQYF. CDR3 nucleotide sequence: TGTGCCAGCAGTCGGCTAGCGGGGTCCTACGAGCAGTACTTC.

The rearrangement joins TRBV7-2 to TRBJ2-1, with a tentative D call TRBD2 (7 bases). Germline CDR1 SGHTA, CDR2 FQGNSA. This CDR3 is built from 17 residues. Between the trimmed V and J ends, which lost 3 bases and 5 bases, there was a span of 20 bases. CDR3 in DNA: TGTGCCAGCAGCTTGGTTAGGGGGGGACTAATAGACAATGAGCAGTTCTTC. Its protein product is CASSLVRGGLIDNEQFF. The full variable domain, its missing parts supplied by reference TRBV7-2 and TRBJ2-1, is GAGVSQSPSNKVTEKGKDVELRCDPISGHTALYWYRQSLGQGLEFLIYFQGNSAPDKSGLPSDRFSAERTGGSVSTLTIQRTQQEDSAVYLCASSLVRGGLIDNEQFFGPGTRLTVL.

The chain uses TRBV19 and TRBJ2-3; D not certain. V dropped 1 base and J dropped 4 bases, with 9 bases sitting between them. Germline-derived CDR1 and CDR2 are LNHDA and SQIVND (reference sequence). The CDR3 has 14 amino acids. Here the CDR3 reads CASSIGSRADTQYF. CDR3 bases: TGTGCCAGTAGTATAGGTTCTCGGGCAGATACGCAGTATTTT.

CDR3: CASSLQRDGGNEQFF. For the CDR3, the DNA is TGTGCCAGCAGTTTACAGCGGGACGGCGGCAATGAGCAGTTCTTC. The chain uses TRBV28 and TRBJ2-1, with 7 bases that match TRBD2. J lost 6 bases, V lost 2 bases, and 7 bases had no gene match. The CDR3 consists of 15 residues. Germline lookup yields CDR1 MDHEN and CDR2 SYDVKM. The full variable domain, its missing parts supplied by reference TRBV28 and TRBJ2-1, is DVKVTQSSRYLVKRTGEKVFLECVQDMDHENMFWYRQDPGLGLRLIYFSYDVKMKEKGDIPEGYSVSREKKERFSLILESASTNQTSMYLCASSLQRDGGNEQFFGPGTRLTVL.

This chain connects TRBV5-4 to TRBJ2-7; D is perhaps TRBD2 (6 bases). Trimming took 0 bases from V and 5 from J, leaving 12 bases between them. Germline V lookup: CDR1 SGHNT, CDR2 YYREEE (reference sequence). CDR3 length: 14 amino acids. The CDR3 coding sequence is TGTGCCAGCAGCTTGGAAGGGACTCACGACGAGCAGTACTTC. Protein sequence: CASSLEGTHDEQYF.

The V and J genes are TRBV18 and TRBJ1-5, with D tentatively TRBD1 (5 bases). CDR1 is KGHSH and CDR2 is LQKENI in the germline V gene. The CDR3 loop spans 15 amino acids. Trimming took off 1 base at V and 3 bases at J, with 10 bases between the two ends. The CDR3 nucleotides are TGTGCCAGCTCACCACTGGGCAGGGACAATCAGCCCCAGCATTTT. Protein product: CASSPLGRDNQPQHF.

This chain links TRBV19 with TRBJ2-4; weak D call: TRBD1 (6 bases). Germline CDR1 reads LNHDA; CDR2 reads SQIVND (reference sequence). This CDR3 region has 15 residues. V lost 3 bases, J lost 11 bases, and 20 bases lay in between. DNA for the CDR3: TGTGCCAGTAGTATTCAGTACGGACAGAAAAAAGTTCAGTACTTC. It yields the protein CASSIQYGQKKVQYF. Together with reference TRBV19 and TRBJ2-4, the CDR3 gives the full variable domain: DGGITQSPKYLFRKEGQNVTLSCEQNLNHDAMYWYRQDPGQGLRLIYYSQIVNDFQKGDIAEGYSVSREKKESFPLTVTSAQKNPTAFYLCASSIQYGQKKVQYFGAGTRLSVL.

This clone has just one count. This chain connects TRBV7-2 to TRBJ2-1; maybe TRBD1 (5 bases). This CDR3 has 14 amino acids. CDR1 SGHTA and CDR2 FQGNSA come from the germline V gene. Between the trimmed V and J ends, which lost 1 base and 6 bases, there was a span of 10 bases. Here the CDR3 DNA reads TGTGCCAGCAGCTTAGGGGGCATGGGCAATGAGCAGTTCTTC. Encoded protein: CASSLGGMGNEQFF.

This sequence joins TRBV3-1 (or the pseudogene TRBV3-2) and TRBJ1-4, with 9 bases that match TRBD1. Germline loops: CDR1 LGHDT, CDR2 YNNKEL (reference sequence). V dropped 2 bases and J dropped 8; count of bases not matched to a gene: 3. The CDR3 length is 14 residues. The chain's CDR3 is CASSQRQGGEKLFF. The DNA for the CDR3 is TGTGCCAGCAGCCAACGACAGGGGGGAGAAAAACTGTTTTTT.

This clone has a single count. V and J are TRBV12-3 or TRBV12-4 and TRBJ2-1; perhaps TRBD1 as D (6 bases). The CDR3 covers 13 residues. Trimming pared 8 bases from V and 7 bases from J, leaving 15 bases between. CDR3 in amino acids: CASQQGRSNEQFF. The CDR3 DNA sequence: TGTGCCAGCCAGCAGGGGCGATCAAATGAGCAGTTCTTC.

The chain couples TRBV5-4 to TRBJ2-3, with D unclear. Germline V gene data show CDR1 as SGHNT and CDR2 as YYREEE (reference sequence). Between the trimmed V and J ends, which lost 3 bases and 1 base, there was a span of 9 bases. The CDR3 length is 14 residues. This chain's CDR3 is CASSSTPRTDTQYF. DNA of the CDR3: TGTGCCAGCAGCTCTACCCCCCGCACAGATACGCAGTATTTT.

CDR3 bases: TGCGCCAGCAGCTCGGGACTAGGAGGCCACGAGCAGTACTTC. It codes for CASSSGLGGHEQYF. The chain employs TRBV5-1 and TRBJ2-7; 8 bases match TRBD2. Trimming took 3 bases from V and 5 from J; bases not matched to a gene: 7. The CDR3 extends over 14 amino acids. CDR1 and CDR2 (germline): SGHRS, YFSETQ.

The chain recombines TRBV6-6 with TRBJ1-5; D not resolved. The CDR3 runs 16 residues. CDR1 is MNHNY and CDR2 is SVGAGI in the germline V gene (reference sequence). V was trimmed by 0 bases and J by 0 bases, leaving 9 bases between them. DNA for the CDR3: TGTGCCAGCAGTTACTCAGAGAAGTATAGCAATCAGCCCCAGCATTTT. Protein sequence: CASSYSEKYSNQPQHF.

This chain joins TRBV5-1 and TRBJ2-6, with a tentative D call TRBD2 (7 bases). V was shortened by 5 bases and J by 6 bases, with 12 bases between the two germline ends. The CDR3 consists of 14 residues. Germline CDR1 is SGHRS and CDR2 is YFSETQ. CDR3 region: CASRPGGEANVLTF. As DNA, the CDR3 is TGCGCCAGCAGGCCGGGGGGCGAGGCCAACGTCCTGACTTTC.

The V and J genes are TRBV7-3 and TRBJ2-2; 8 nucleotides agree with TRBD2. V shed 5 bases, J shed 0 bases, and the junction held 8 bases outside the gene matches. The CDR3 has 17 residues. Germline V lookup: CDR1 SGHTA, CDR2 FQGTGA. The CDR3 loop reads CASSRRASGSNTGELFF. For the CDR3, the DNA is TGTGCCAGCAGCAGACGAGCTAGCGGGTCGAACACCGGGGAGCTGTTTTTT.